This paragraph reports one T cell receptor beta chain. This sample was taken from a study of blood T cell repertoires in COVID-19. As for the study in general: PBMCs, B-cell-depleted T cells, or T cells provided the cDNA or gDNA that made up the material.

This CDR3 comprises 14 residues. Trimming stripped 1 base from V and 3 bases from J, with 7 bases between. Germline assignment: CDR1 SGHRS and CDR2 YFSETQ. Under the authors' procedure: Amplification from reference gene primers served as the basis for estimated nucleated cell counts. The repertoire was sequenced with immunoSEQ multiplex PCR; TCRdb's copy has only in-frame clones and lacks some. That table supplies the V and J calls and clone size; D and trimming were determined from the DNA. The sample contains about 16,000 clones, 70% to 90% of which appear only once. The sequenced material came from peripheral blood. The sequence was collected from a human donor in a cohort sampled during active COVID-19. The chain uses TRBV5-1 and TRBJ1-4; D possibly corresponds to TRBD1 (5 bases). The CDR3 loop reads CASSLRGPNEKLFF. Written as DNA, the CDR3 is TGCGCCAGCAGCTTGAGGGGTCCTAATGAAAAACTGTTTTTT. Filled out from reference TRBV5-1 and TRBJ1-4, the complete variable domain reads KAGVTQTPRYLIKTRGQQVTLSCSPISGHRSVSWYQQTPGQGLQFLFEYFSETQRNKGNFPGRFSGRQFSNSRSEMNVSTLELGDSALYLCASSLRGPNEKLFFGSGTQLSVL.